Reported below is one TCR beta chain. What it binds is not known. The data were taken from a study of cytomegalovirus exposure and HLA in healthy donors. Study in general: Approximately 77 million unique TCRs from HLA-typed donors were held in an early release of data. General study results and limits: Some TCR beta chains (over 150 of them) were listed as cytomegalovirus-associated.

The PCR ran on 60 Vbeta and 13 Jbeta primers. Only in-frame clones appear in the TCRdb table, and some are missing; sequencing was by immunoSEQ multiplex PCR. The table includes some 130,000 clones, approximately 80% detected once. Sequencing input: PBMCs. The receptor's source is a young man in good health and CMV-seronegative.

CDR3 in DNA: TGTGCCAGCAGCTTTGGAGGGGGAGGGAATCAGCCCCAGCATTTT. Protein product: CASSFGGGGNQPQHF. The chain couples TRBV7-9 to TRBJ1-5; D may be TRBD1 (6 bases). Trimming stripped 3 bases from V and 4 bases from J, with 13 bases between. The CDR3 has 15 amino acids. Germline V CDR1 and CDR2: SEHNR, FQNEAQ (reference sequence).